Listed below are T cell receptor beta chains from one sample, sequenced in a study of control samples from healthy donors and cancer patients. Clones were read by immunoSEQ multiplex PCR, and TCRdb kept only the in-frame ones, dropping some. The sample has roughly 100,000 clones; more than 85% are singletons. Material: PBMCs. These TCRs come from a man aged 55 to 70 with lung cancer. The CDR3 runs from the conserved cysteine through the conserved F or W. A D gene is named only where the DNA matches it firmly. Rows give clone size only sometimes, using once, few, many, or a class for an expanded clone.

V gene	CDR3 length	clone size	J gene	D gene	CDR3 protein	CDR3 DNA
TRBV11-2	16	.	TRBJ2-3	.	CASSGSVGVGADTQYF	TGTGCCAGCAGTGGTTCCGTAGGGGTCGGCGCAGATACGCAGTATTTT
TRBV18	15	many	TRBJ1-3	.	CASSPASGSGNTIYF	TGTGCCAGCTCACCCGCCAGTGGCTCTGGAAACACCATATATTTT
TRBV3-1/TRBV3-2	13	.	TRBJ2-7	.	CASSPGHSYEQYF	TGTGCCAGCAGCCCCGGACATTCCTACGAGCAGTACTTC
TRBV5-4	14	.	TRBJ1-6	.	CASSFATDNSPLHF	TGTGCCAGCAGCTTCGCGACAGACAATTCACCCCTCCACTTT
TRBV10-1	13	.	TRBJ1-2	TRBD1	CASSETGGRGYTF	TGCGCCAGCAGTGAAACAGGGGGAAGAGGCTACACCTTC
TRBV2	15	.	TRBJ2-3	.	CASSDSGVRTDTQYF	TGTGCCAGCAGTGACTCAGGGGTCCGCACAGATACGCAGTATTTT
TRBV9	12	once	TRBJ1-4	.	CASSLPNEKLFF	TGTGCCAGCAGCCTCCCTAATGAAAAACTGTTTTTT
TRBV6-6	14	.	TRBJ2-5	.	CASSYSRVGETQYF	TGTGCCAGCAGTTATTCGAGGGTCGGAGAGACCCAGTACTTC
TRBV11-2	16	.	TRBJ2-2	.	CASSLNLGAGPGELFF	TGTGCCAGCAGCTTAAATCTGGGGGCAGGACCCGGGGAGCTGTTTTTT
TRBV5-4	14	.	TRBJ1-2	.	CASSPGGGLGGYTF	TGTGCCAGCAGCCCAGGCGGGGGATTAGGTGGCTACACCTTC
TRBV5-1	14	.	TRBJ1-1	.	CASSRIIGSTEAFF	TGCGCCAGCAGCCGTATCATTGGGTCCACTGAAGCTTTCTTT
TRBV20-1	11	.	TRBJ2-7	.	CSAPDINEQYF	TGCAGTGCTCCGGACATTAACGAGCAGTACTTC
TRBV30	15	.	TRBJ1-2	.	CAWSVRQAFLYGYTF	TGTGCCTGGAGTGTACGCCAGGCTTTCCTCTATGGCTACACCTTC
TRBV5-1	17	.	TRBJ1-2	.	CASSLAPGRQHNYGYTF	TGCGCCAGCAGCTTGGCCCCTGGACGACAGCATAACTATGGCTACACCTTC
TRBV15	15	few	TRBJ1-2	TRBD1	CATSRDWTGEYGYTF	TGTGCCACCAGCAGAGATTGGACAGGAGAATATGGCTACACCTTC
TRBV29-1	11	.	TRBJ1-2	.	CSADVSYGYTF	TGCAGCGCCGACGTCAGCTATGGCTACACCTTC
TRBV27	14	.	TRBJ1-5	.	CASSGFVGNQPQHF	TGTGCCAGCAGTGGATTTGTAGGCAATCAGCCCCAGCATTTT
TRBV7-2	14	.	TRBJ2-1	.	CASSFGGGRDEQFF	TGTGCCAGCAGCTTTGGGGGGGGCCGGGATGAGCAGTTCTTC
TRBV18	15	.	TRBJ1-5	.	CASSLPGNSNQPQHF	TGTGCCAGCTCACTACCAGGAAATAGCAATCAGCCCCAGCATTTT
TRBV28	16	.	TRBJ2-5	TRBD1	CASSLSGQGQQETQYF	TGTGCCAGCAGTCTCTCCGGACAGGGACAGCAAGAGACCCAGTACTTC
TRBV6-5	15	.	TRBJ2-3	.	CASRDRAVSTDTQYF	TGTGCCAGCAGGGACAGAGCGGTTAGCACAGATACGCAGTATTTT
TRBV10-3	19	.	TRBJ1-2	TRBD1	CAISGGGGTGTFDSYGYTF	TGTGCCATCAGTGGCGGGGGAGGGACAGGGACCTTTGATAGCTATGGCTACACCTTC
TRBV4-1	16	.	TRBJ2-2	.	CASSQDRQGSPGELFF	TGCGCCAGCAGCCAAGATCGGCAGGGGTCGCCCGGGGAGCTGTTTTTT
TRBV5-1	14	.	TRBJ2-3	.	CASRGAVSTDTQYF	TGCGCCAGCAGGGGGGCGGTAAGCACAGATACGCAGTATTTT
TRBV24-1	16	.	TRBJ2-3	.	CATSLGHPNRADTQYF	TGTGCCACCAGTTTGGGACATCCCAACCGGGCAGATACGCAGTATTTT
TRBV5-8	13	few	TRBJ1-5	.	CASSLNRNQPQHF	TGTGCCAGCAGCTTAAACCGGAATCAGCCCCAGCATTTT
TRBV7-9	16	.	TRBJ2-1	.	CATAPRARDLYNEQFF	TGTGCGACAGCTCCCAGGGCCAGAGATCTTTACAATGAGCAGTTCTTC
TRBV2	14	.	TRBJ1-1	.	CASRPQDLNTEAFF	TGTGCCAGCCGGCCCCAAGACTTGAACACTGAAGCTTTCTTT